The 19 T cell receptor beta chains reported below all come from one sample, sequenced in a study of regulatory T cells in long-lasting Graves disease. Relying on iRepertoire HTBI primers and Arm-PCR of CDR3 regions, the team built TCR beta libraries. TCRdb processed the multiplex PCR reads anew with MiXCR; each CDR3 protein has one entry. The sample consists of approximately 400,000 distinct CDR3 sequences, 20% to 30% of them appearing once. The time point: persistent/refractory GD, antithyroid drugs over 5 years with positive TRAb. Construction of the TCR library relied on RNA isolated from PBMCs. Sample: peripheral blood mononuclear cells (PBMCs), taken when the disease was refractory, from a patient treated with antithyroid drugs. The receptor set was obtained from a female donor with Graves disease.

This chain connects TRBV5-1 to TRBJ1-2; weak D call: TRBD1 (6 bases). The germline V gene has CDR1 SGHRS and CDR2 YFSETQ. The CDR3 totals 13 residues. Trimming pared 6 bases from V and 6 bases from J, leaving 15 bases between. CDR3 loop: CASTASAGDGYTF. Here the CDR3 DNA reads TGCGCCAGCACCGCCTCGGCAGGGGATGGCTACACCTTC.

This clonotype has a handful of counts. The chain employs TRBV6-1 and TRBJ2-7; TRBD1 aligns across 8 bases. CDR1 MNHNS and CDR2 SASEGT come from the germline V gene. V was pared by 8 bases and J by 5 bases, with 14 bases of the junction left unmatched. The CDR3 totals 15 residues. In DNA, the CDR3 is TGTGCCAGCGTGAGAGGACAGGGAGTTATCCACGAGCAGTACTTC. The encoded protein is CASVRGQGVIHEQYF.

This clonotype has a handful of counts. The rearrangement links TRBV19 to TRBJ1-2, with D possibly being TRBD1 (6 bases). This CDR3 has 12 amino acids. V was shortened by 7 bases and J by 7 bases, with 13 bases between the two germline ends. Germline V CDR1 and CDR2: LNHDA, SQIVND (reference sequence). The CDR3, as DNA: TGTGCCAGTATGGGGGGGGGCATTGGCTACACCTTC. This encodes CASMGGGIGYTF.

This clonotype was found a few times. The rearrangement joins TRBV20-1 to TRBJ2-7; D remains ambiguous. From germline, CDR1 is DFQATT and CDR2 SNEGSKA (reference sequence). Trimming shortened V by 6 bases and J by 7 bases, and 19 bases separated the two germline ends. The CDR3 contains 13 residues. CDR3 protein: CSAPTRNLGEQYF. In DNA, the CDR3 is TGCAGTGCGCCGACACGGAACCTTGGGGAGCAGTACTTC.

V usage is TRBV7-9 and J usage is TRBJ2-2; TRBD1 matches at 7 bases. J gave up 5 bases and V 4 bases, and 13 bases lay outside the gene matches. Per the germline V gene, CDR1 is SEHNR and CDR2 is FQNEAQ (reference sequence). This CDR3 comprises 17 residues. CDR3 region: CASSSSPGTEGTGELFF. In DNA, the CDR3 is TGTGCCAGCAGCTCATCTCCCGGGACAGAAGGAACCGGGGAGCTGTTTTTT. The complete variable domain, with remaining parts taken from reference TRBV7-9 and TRBJ2-2, reads DTGVSQNPRHKITKRGQNVTFRCDPISEHNRLYWYRQTLGQGPEFLTYFQNEAQLEKSRLLSDRFSAERPKGSFSTLEIQRTEQGDSAMYLCASSSSPGTEGTGELFFGEGSRLTVL.

This clonotype was recorded a few times. In DNA form, the CDR3 reads TGCAGTGCCTCCGACCGGACAGGGCAACAAGAGACCCAGTACTTC. This codes for CSASDRTGQQETQYF. The J gene is TRBJ2-5, the V gene TRBV20-1; 8 bases agree with TRBD1. The V segment lost 6 bases and the J segment 2 bases; nucleotides outside the gene matches: 11. The CDR3 extends over 15 amino acids. Germline V gene lookup returns CDR1 DFQATT and CDR2 SNEGSKA (reference sequence).

This clonotype was counted at least ten times. The genes are TRBV2 and TRBJ2-7, with 13 bases lining up with TRBD2. CDR1 SNHLY and CDR2 FYNNEI come from the germline V gene. Trimming cost V 7 bases and J 5 bases; bases outside gene matches: 14. The CDR3 is 17 amino acids. Here the CDR3 DNA reads TGTGCCAGCAACGGACTAGCGGGAGTGGGGGCCGTGGACGAGCAGTACTTC. Translated: CASNGLAGVGAVDEQYF. The variable domain in full, completed from reference TRBV2 and TRBJ2-7, reads EPEVTQTPSHQVTQMGQEVILRCVPISNHLYFYWYRQILGQKVEFLVSFYNNEISEKSEIFDDQFSVERPDGSNFTLKIRSTKLEDSAMYFCASNGLAGVGAVDEQYFGPGTRLTVT.

The chain is built from TRBV4-2 and TRBJ1-6, with unresolved D. The germline gives CDR1 LGHNA, CDR2 YNFKEQ. The CDR3 is 15 amino acids. With 1 base removed from V and 7 bases from J, the gap between germline ends came to 11 bases. The CDR3 DNA reads TGTGCCAGCAGCCAAGGACCCGATGGGAATTCACCCCTCCACTTT. Translating gives CASSQGPDGNSPLHF.

This clonotype has just a few counts. This sequence joins TRBV19 and TRBJ2-7; possibly TRBD2 for D (5 bases). The V end was cut by 3 bases, the J end by 6 bases, with 15 bases between. The CDR3 spans 14 residues. CDR1 and CDR2 from the germline V gene are LNHDA and SQIVND (reference sequence). The CDR3 region is CASSIEGSYGEQYF. The DNA of the CDR3 is TGTGCCAGTAGTATTGAGGGATCCTATGGCGAGCAGTACTTC.

At least ten counts were recorded for this clonotype. J is TRBJ2-5 and V is TRBV20-1; 9 bases agree with TRBD1. CDR3 length: 14 residues. Germline V CDR1 and CDR2: DFQATT, SNEGSKA (reference sequence). After removal of 4 bases from V and 5 bases from J, the junction contained 8 bases not matched to a gene. The chain's CDR3 is CSAKPPGQGETQYF. The CDR3 nucleotides read TGCAGTGCTAAGCCGCCCGGACAGGGGGAGACCCAGTACTTC.

About this clonotype: This could be a read error, since a much larger clone is one nucleotide away. The chain joins TRBV2 to TRBJ1-3; 7 bases are a match to TRBD1. Germline loops: CDR1 SNHLY, CDR2 FYNNEI. The CDR3 is made up of 13 amino acids. V lost 8 bases and J lost 8; bases outside the gene matches: 9. The CDR3, as DNA: TGTGCCAGCCGCCGGGACAGACAAGACACCATATATTTT. Encoded protein: CASRRDRQDTIYF.

In this sample, this clonotype turned up many times. The chain has TRBV7-2 and TRBJ2-7; 9 bases match TRBD2. CDR3 size: 17 residues. The V segment lost 3 bases and the J segment 7 bases; nucleotides outside the gene matches: 16. In germline, CDR1 is SGHTA, CDR2 FQGNSA. CDR3 region: CASSLATSGTHPREQYF. CDR3 in DNA: TGTGCCAGCAGCTTGGCGACTAGCGGAACTCACCCGCGGGAGCAGTACTTC. The variable domain in full, with the rest retrieved from reference TRBV7-2 and TRBJ2-7, is GAGVSQSPSNKVTEKGKDVELRCDPISGHTALYWYRQSLGQGLEFLIYFQGNSAPDKSGLPSDRFSAERTGGSVSTLTIQRTQQEDSAVYLCASSLATSGTHPREQYFGPGTRLTVT.

This chain connects TRBV7-8 to TRBJ1-2, with a possible D match to TRBD1 (6 bases). V was cut by 1 base and J by 4 bases, with 22 bases left in between. CDR3 size: 18 residues. CDR1 is SGHVS, CDR2 FQNEAQ, per germline. Here the CDR3 DNA reads TGTGCCAGCAGCTTAGGCGGGGGGACGGGGGCAGCTGGCTATGGCTACACCTTC. Its translation is CASSLGGGTGAAGYGYTF. Using reference TRBV7-8 and TRBJ1-2 for the parts outside the CDR3, the full variable domain is GAGVSQSPRYKVAKRGQDVALRCDPISGHVSLFWYQQALGQGPEFLTYFQNEAQLDKSGLPSDRFFAERPEGSVSTLKIQRTQQEDSAVYLCASSLGGGTGAAGYGYTFGSGTRLTVV.

The CDR3 bases are TGTGCCTGGAGTAGGGGGGAACAGGGTTCTGGAAACACCATATATTTT. Protein sequence: CAWSRGEQGSGNTIYF. The chain employs TRBV30 and TRBJ1-3, with D possibly TRBD1 on 6 matching bases. The germline CDR1 and CDR2 sequences are GTSNPN and SVGIG (reference sequence). The CDR3 consists of 16 residues. V was trimmed by 2 bases and J by 1 base, leaving 15 bases between them.

This chain links TRBV27 with TRBJ1-6; D is unresolved. Germline CDR1 and CDR2: MNHEY and SMNVEV (reference sequence). Between the trimmed V and J ends, which lost 7 bases and 0 bases, there was a span of 13 bases. The length of the CDR3 is 16 residues. CDR3 amino acids: CASTLSGSSYNSPLHF. The CDR3 nucleotides read TGTGCCAGCACTCTGTCCGGGAGCTCCTATAATTCACCCCTCCACTTT.

In the case of this clonotype: A much bigger clone sits one base away, suggesting this may be a read error. In DNA, the CDR3 is TGTGCCAGCGGTCTACAGGGTATGGGGAACGAGCAGTACTTC. This encodes CASGLQGMGNEQYF. The chain links TRBV6-2 or TRBV6-3 to TRBJ2-7; maybe TRBD1 (6 bases). In germline, CDR1 is MNHEY, CDR2 SVGEGT. The length of the CDR3 is 14 residues. V was clipped by 8 bases and J by 5 bases, with 19 bases between them.

Ten or more counts support this clonotype. The J gene is TRBJ1-1, the V gene TRBV6-1; no definite D call. This CDR3 is built from 12 residues. Germline-derived CDR1 and CDR2 are MNHNS and SASEGT. Trimming pared 6 bases from V and 5 bases from J, leaving 10 bases between. In DNA form, the CDR3 reads TGTGCCAGCAGCCCCACCCAGACTGAAGCTTTCTTT. This sequence encodes CASSPTQTEAFF.

To note about this clonotype: The germline gene is not matched at one end of the junction; a read error may be the cause. The CDR3 DNA follows: TGTGCCAGCAGCCCGTGGACTAGCGGGAGGGCCGGGTCCGGGGGGCTGTTTTTT. Translation gives CASSPWTSGRAGSGGLFF. The chain joins TRBV7-2 to TRBJ2-2, with 15 bases that match TRBD2. Germline CDR1 SGHTA, CDR2 FQGNSA. The CDR3 is made up of 18 amino acids.

This rearrangement joins TRBV3-1 to TRBJ2-7; D may match TRBD1 or TRBD2 (5 bases each). The CDR3 runs 15 residues. The germline V gene has CDR1 LGHDT and CDR2 YNNKEL (reference sequence). V gave up 0 bases and J gave up 3 bases, with 12 bases separating them. CDR3 bases: TGTGCCAGCAGCCAAGATTCCGGGACCTACTACGAGCAGTACTTC. Translated, it gives CASSQDSGTYYEQYF.